This is a list of T cell receptor beta chains from one sample in a study of blood T cell repertoires in COVID-19. The repertoire was sequenced with immunoSEQ multiplex PCR; TCRdb's copy has only in-frame clones and lacks some. In the table there are approximately 310,000 clones, 87% of which are singletons. Sample: peripheral blood. These receptors originate from a man aged 50 to 60 with active or convalescent COVID-19. Each CDR3 is given with its conserved first and last residue. The D gene is left open where the match is weak. Clone size appears in some rows only: once, few, many, or a class for an expanded clone.

v_gene: TRBV2
d_gene: .
abundance: .
j_gene: TRBJ2-2
CDR3nt: TGTGCCAGCAGGACACAGGGCACCGGGGAGCTGTTTTTT
CDR3aa: CASRTQGTGELFF

v_gene: TRBV4-3
d_gene: TRBD2
abundance: once
j_gene: TRBJ2-7
CDR3nt: TGCGCCAGCAGCCAAGATCGGCAGCGGGGGTCCCCCTACGAGCAGTACTTC
CDR3aa: CASSQDRQRGSPYEQYF

v_gene: TRBV5-1
d_gene: .
abundance: .
j_gene: TRBJ1-2
CDR3nt: TGCGCCAGCAGCTTTCAGTCTGACACACTCTATGGCTACACCTTC
CDR3aa: CASSFQSDTLYGYTF

v_gene: TRBV6-6
d_gene: TRBD1
abundance: .
j_gene: TRBJ2-2
CDR3nt: TGTGCCAGCAGTCCCAAACCCCATCCGGGACAGGGGTTCGGGGAGCTGTTTTTT
CDR3aa: CASSPKPHPGQGFGELFF

v_gene: TRBV14
d_gene: TRBD2
abundance: .
j_gene: TRBJ2-5
CDR3nt: TGTGCCAGCAGCCGATTTCTAGCGGGAGAAGGAGAGACCCAGTACTTC
CDR3aa: CASSRFLAGEGETQYF

v_gene: TRBV3-1/TRBV3-2
d_gene: .
abundance: .
j_gene: TRBJ2-1
CDR3nt: TGTGCCAGCAGCCAAGAGAAGGCAGGCTACAATGAGCAGTTCTTC
CDR3aa: CASSQEKAGYNEQFF

v_gene: TRBV28
d_gene: .
abundance: .
j_gene: TRBJ2-2
CDR3nt: TGTGCCAGCAGTTTGGTGACAGGGAACACCGGGGAGCTGTTTTTT
CDR3aa: CASSLVTGNTGELFF

v_gene: TRBV15
d_gene: .
abundance: .
j_gene: TRBJ2-1
CDR3nt: TGTGCCACCAAAACTAGTAGTCACAATGAGCAGTTCTTC
CDR3aa: CATKTSSHNEQFF

v_gene: TRBV28
d_gene: .
abundance: .
j_gene: TRBJ2-7
CDR3nt: TGTGCCAGCAGTTGGCAAAACGAGCAGTACTTC
CDR3aa: CASSWQNEQYF

v_gene: TRBV10-3
d_gene: TRBD1
abundance: .
j_gene: TRBJ1-1
CDR3nt: TGTGCCATCAGTGAGCCTGACAGGGGGCTTGAAGCTTTCTTT
CDR3aa: CAISEPDRGLEAFF

v_gene: TRBV19
d_gene: .
abundance: .
j_gene: TRBJ1-5
CDR3nt: TGTGCCAGTAGTATGACAACCCTATATAGCAATCAGCCCCAGCATTTT
CDR3aa: CASSMTTLYSNQPQHF

v_gene: TRBV7-2
d_gene: TRBD2
abundance: .
j_gene: TRBJ2-2
CDR3nt: TGTGCCAGCAGCTTAGCATCTCAGCGGGAGGTTACCGGGGAGCTGTTTTTT
CDR3aa: CASSLASQREVTGELFF

v_gene: TRBV7-2
d_gene: .
abundance: .
j_gene: TRBJ2-1
CDR3nt: TGTGCCAGCAGCTTAGCTTATCGGGGGGCGAGCTCCTACAATGAGCAGTTCTTC
CDR3aa: CASSLAYRGASSYNEQFF

v_gene: TRBV28
d_gene: .
abundance: .
j_gene: TRBJ2-1
CDR3nt: TGTGCCAGCAGGTACTTCCATGAGCAGTTCTTC
CDR3aa: CASRYFHEQFF

v_gene: TRBV6-2/TRBV6-3
d_gene: .
abundance: .
j_gene: TRBJ1-3
CDR3nt: TGTGCCAGCAGTCAAGCCCGGGTCCTCTCTGGAAACACCATATATTTT
CDR3aa: CASSQARVLSGNTIYF

v_gene: TRBV23-1
d_gene: .
abundance: many
j_gene: TRBJ2-7
CDR3nt: TGCGCCAGCAGTCAATCGGACTGTTCCTACGAGCAGTACTTC
CDR3aa: CASSQSDCSYEQYF

v_gene: TRBV5-1
d_gene: .
abundance: .
j_gene: TRBJ1-4
CDR3nt: TGCGCCAGCAGCCCTGGGAGCGATGAAAAACTGTTTTTT
CDR3aa: CASSPGSDEKLFF

v_gene: TRBV27
d_gene: .
abundance: .
j_gene: TRBJ2-7
CDR3nt: TGTGCCAGCAGTCCCCACCCCAGGGGCGAGCAGTACTTC
CDR3aa: CASSPHPRGEQYF

v_gene: TRBV2
d_gene: TRBD2
abundance: .
j_gene: TRBJ2-7
CDR3nt: TGTGCCAGCAGGGGAGGGTGGAGCGAGCAGTACTTC
CDR3aa: CASRGGWSEQYF

v_gene: TRBV5-4
d_gene: .
abundance: .
j_gene: TRBJ1-2
CDR3nt: TGTGCCAGCAGCCCGGAGAGCTCGCCCGGCTACACCTTC
CDR3aa: CASSPESSPGYTF

v_gene: TRBV18
d_gene: .
abundance: .
j_gene: TRBJ2-3
CDR3nt: TGTGCCAGCTCACCAGCCCGGGACTCTACAGATACGCAGTATTTT
CDR3aa: CASSPARDSTDTQYF

v_gene: TRBV28
d_gene: TRBD1
abundance: once
j_gene: TRBJ2-7
CDR3nt: TGTGCCAGCAGTCCGCCCGGGACAGGGCCGTCCTACGAGCAGTACTTC
CDR3aa: CASSPPGTGPSYEQYF

v_gene: TRBV5-6
d_gene: .
abundance: .
j_gene: TRBJ1-6
CDR3nt: TGTGCCAGCAGCTTTCGGACAGACACATTCTATAATTCACCCCTCCACTTT
CDR3aa: CASSFRTDTFYNSPLHF

v_gene: TRBV7-2
d_gene: TRBD1
abundance: .
j_gene: TRBJ1-4
CDR3nt: TGTGCCAGCAGCTTAAGGGAGGGGCCCCGGGACAGGGGTGAAAAACTGTTTTTT
CDR3aa: CASSLREGPRDRGEKLFF

v_gene: TRBV2
d_gene: .
abundance: .
j_gene: TRBJ2-1
CDR3nt: TGTGCCAGCCTACAGGGCAGGGAGTTCTTC
CDR3aa: CASLQGREFF

v_gene: TRBV5-4
d_gene: .
abundance: .
j_gene: TRBJ1-1
CDR3nt: TGTGCCAGCAGCCCTACGGTCGCTATGAACACTGAAGCTTTCTTT
CDR3aa: CASSPTVAMNTEAFF

v_gene: TRBV7-6
d_gene: TRBD1
abundance: .
j_gene: TRBJ2-2
CDR3nt: TGTGCCAGCAGCCGGACAGGGGGCGCGGCCGGGGAGCTGTTTTTT
CDR3aa: CASSRTGGAAGELFF

v_gene: TRBV6-5
d_gene: TRBD1
abundance: .
j_gene: TRBJ2-7
CDR3nt: TGTGCCAGCAGTTACTCGACAGGGGGATCCCTCGCGCAGTACTTC
CDR3aa: CASSYSTGGSLAQYF

v_gene: TRBV7-9
d_gene: .
abundance: few
j_gene: TRBJ2-7
CDR3nt: TGTGCCAGCAGCTTAACAGGGACCTACGAGCAGTACTTC
CDR3aa: CASSLTGTYEQYF

v_gene: TRBV28
d_gene: TRBD1
abundance: .
j_gene: TRBJ1-2
CDR3nt: TGTGCCAGCAGGTACAGGGGCCTCCTCTATGGCTACACCTTC
CDR3aa: CASRYRGLLYGYTF

v_gene: TRBV2
d_gene: .
abundance: .
j_gene: TRBJ1-4
CDR3nt: TGTGCCAGCAGTCGACGGGTCTCCTTTGGAGAAAAACTGTTTTTT
CDR3aa: CASSRRVSFGEKLFF

v_gene: TRBV5-1
d_gene: .
abundance: few
j_gene: TRBJ2-7
CDR3nt: TGCGCCAGCAGCTTGGAGGGGTTCTCCTACGAGCAGTACTTC
CDR3aa: CASSLEGFSYEQYF

v_gene: TRBV7-3
d_gene: .
abundance: .
j_gene: TRBJ2-3
CDR3nt: TGTGCCAGCAGCTTAGATTCGACGAGCGTCACAGATACGCAGTATTTT
CDR3aa: CASSLDSTSVTDTQYF

v_gene: TRBV7-2
d_gene: .
abundance: .
j_gene: TRBJ1-2
CDR3nt: TGTGCCAGCGGATCAGACGGGTATGGCTACACCTTC
CDR3aa: CASGSDGYGYTF

v_gene: TRBV28
d_gene: .
abundance: once
j_gene: TRBJ2-5
CDR3nt: TGTGCCAGCAGTTTCCAGGGGTTGGACCAGGAGACCCAGTACTTC
CDR3aa: CASSFQGLDQETQYF

v_gene: TRBV30
d_gene: .
abundance: .
j_gene: TRBJ2-7
CDR3nt: TGTGCCTGGACCCCATCCTTAGACAGTTACGAGCAGTACTTC
CDR3aa: CAWTPSLDSYEQYF

v_gene: TRBV15
d_gene: TRBD2
abundance: .
j_gene: TRBJ2-1
CDR3nt: TGTGCCACCAGCGGAAGGACTAGCGGAGGTAATGAGCAGTTCTTC
CDR3aa: CATSGRTSGGNEQFF

v_gene: TRBV9
d_gene: .
abundance: .
j_gene: TRBJ2-7
CDR3nt: TGTGCCAGCAGCCCAGGGGGACTAGGTTCCTACGAGCAGTACTTC
CDR3aa: CASSPGGLGSYEQYF

v_gene: TRBV20-1
d_gene: .
abundance: .
j_gene: TRBJ2-7
CDR3nt: TGCAGTGCTAGTAGGCTCGCGGGGTCCTACGGCGAGCAGTACTTC
CDR3aa: CSASRLAGSYGEQYF

v_gene: TRBV6-6
d_gene: .
abundance: .
j_gene: TRBJ1-6
CDR3nt: TGTACAACTGGGGGCGCCTATAATTCACCCCTCCACTTT
CDR3aa: CTTGGAYNSPLHF

v_gene: TRBV19
d_gene: .
abundance: .
j_gene: TRBJ2-1
CDR3nt: TGTGCCAGTAGGGTAGGGGGATTCACCTACAATGAGCAGTTCTTC
CDR3aa: CASRVGGFTYNEQFF

v_gene: TRBV5-5
d_gene: TRBD1
abundance: .
j_gene: TRBJ2-5
CDR3nt: TGTGCCAGCAGCTTGGAGGGACAGGGTATTCATTCGGGTAACTTC
CDR3aa: CASSLEGQGIHSGNF

v_gene: TRBV19
d_gene: .
abundance: .
j_gene: TRBJ1-2
CDR3nt: TGTGCCAGTAGTATTAGCGACTATGGCTACACCTTC
CDR3aa: CASSISDYGYTF

v_gene: TRBV10-3
d_gene: .
abundance: .
j_gene: TRBJ2-7
CDR3nt: TGTGCCACTAGGCTGGGTCTAACACTTAGGTTTCCCGACGAGCAGTACTTC
CDR3aa: CATRLGLTLRFPDEQYF

v_gene: TRBV5-1
d_gene: TRBD1
abundance: .
j_gene: TRBJ2-7
CDR3nt: TGCGCCAGCAGCCCGGGACAGATCTACGAGCAGTACTTC
CDR3aa: CASSPGQIYEQYF

v_gene: TRBV29-1
d_gene: .
abundance: once
j_gene: TRBJ2-7
CDR3nt: TGCAGCGTTGGGCGAGATCAGGGATACGAGCAGTACTTC
CDR3aa: CSVGRDQGYEQYF

v_gene: TRBV18
d_gene: TRBD1
abundance: once
j_gene: TRBJ2-3
CDR3nt: TGTGCCAGCTCCCCACAGGGGGCAGATACGCAGTATTTT
CDR3aa: CASSPQGADTQYF

v_gene: TRBV4-2
d_gene: .
abundance: .
j_gene: TRBJ1-2
CDR3nt: TGTGCCAGCAGCCAAGCGTCGACACCTAACTATGGCTACACCTTC
CDR3aa: CASSQASTPNYGYTF

v_gene: TRBV7-3
d_gene: .
abundance: .
j_gene: TRBJ2-5
CDR3nt: TGTGCCAGCAGCTTAAGTCCTCAAGAGACCCAGTACTTC
CDR3aa: CASSLSPQETQYF

v_gene: TRBV7-2
d_gene: TRBD1
abundance: .
j_gene: TRBJ1-2
CDR3nt: TGTGCCAGCAGCCACGGACAGGGGAAGTATGGCTACACCTTC
CDR3aa: CASSHGQGKYGYTF

v_gene: TRBV2
d_gene: TRBD1
abundance: .
j_gene: TRBJ2-3
CDR3nt: TGTGCCAGCAGTCCGGGACAGGGTCCAGATACGCAGTATTTT
CDR3aa: CASSPGQGPDTQYF

v_gene: TRBV27
d_gene: .
abundance: .
j_gene: TRBJ2-1
CDR3nt: TGTGCCAGCAGTTTACACCGGGACTACAATGAGCAGTTCTTC
CDR3aa: CASSLHRDYNEQFF

v_gene: TRBV5-5
d_gene: TRBD1
abundance: .
j_gene: TRBJ2-7
CDR3nt: TGTGCCAGCAGCTTGGAGAGAACCGGGACAGGGGCTTACGAGCAGTACTTC
CDR3aa: CASSLERTGTGAYEQYF

v_gene: TRBV6-2/TRBV6-3
d_gene: TRBD1
abundance: .
j_gene: TRBJ1-1
CDR3nt: TGTGCCAGCAGTTACTCGCCGATTTCGGACAGGGTGAACACTGAAGCTTTCTTT
CDR3aa: CASSYSPISDRVNTEAFF

v_gene: TRBV4-1
d_gene: TRBD2
abundance: once
j_gene: TRBJ2-1
CDR3nt: TGCGCCAGCAGCCAACGCAGCGGGGTATACAATGAGCAGTTCTTC
CDR3aa: CASSQRSGVYNEQFF